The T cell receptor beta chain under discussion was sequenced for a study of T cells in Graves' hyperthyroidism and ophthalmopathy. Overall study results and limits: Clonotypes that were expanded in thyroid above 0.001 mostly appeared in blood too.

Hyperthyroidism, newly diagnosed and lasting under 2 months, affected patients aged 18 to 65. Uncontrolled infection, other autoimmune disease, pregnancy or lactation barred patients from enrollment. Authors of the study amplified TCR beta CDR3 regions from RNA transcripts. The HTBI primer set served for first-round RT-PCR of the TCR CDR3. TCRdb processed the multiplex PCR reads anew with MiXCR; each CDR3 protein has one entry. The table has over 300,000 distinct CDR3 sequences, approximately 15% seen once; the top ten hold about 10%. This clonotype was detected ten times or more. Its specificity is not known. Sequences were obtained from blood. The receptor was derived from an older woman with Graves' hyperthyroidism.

The CDR3 loop reads CASSLDGGIGYNEQFF. The CDR3 nucleotides read TGTGCCAGCAGCTTAGATGGCGGGATAGGTTACAATGAGCAGTTCTTC. This chain connects TRBV7-2 to TRBJ2-1, with D perhaps TRBD2 (6 bases). CDR1 and CDR2 (germline): SGHTA, FQGNSA. CDR3 length: 16 amino acids. Trimming shortened V by 1 base and J by 4 bases, and 14 bases separated the two germline ends.